The clone carrying this T cell receptor (beta chain) was counted ten times or more. Antigen: not known. Samples came from axillary lymph nodes draining the breast cancer. The data were obtained in a study of breast tumors, draining lymph nodes, adjacent tissues. V shed 3 bases, J shed 2 bases, and the junction held 4 bases outside the gene matches. This CDR3 is 16 amino acids long. The germline CDR1 and CDR2 sequences are SGHKS and YYEKEE (reference sequence). Study results and caveats: Luminal-like breast cancer showed significantly higher tumor–nontumor repertoire similarity than basal-like. The data were judged consistent with most tumor T cells coming from lymph node and expanding in tumor. Data only fit, rather than demonstrated, lymph node origin of most tumor T cells. Compared with lymph nodes, tumors were less diverse; compared with nontumor tissue, more.

TCRdb re-analysed the multiplex PCR reads in MiXCR, keeping a single row per CDR3 protein. This sample has around 130,000 distinct CDR3 sequences; approximately 21% occur once, and the top ten carry about 2.2%. This chain uses TRBV5-5 with TRBJ1-4; 10 bases are a match to TRBD1. Specimen: axillary lymph node tissue. The receptor's source is a female donor with breast cancer. Some clones in this sample may be carry-over from other donors' samples. The CDR3: CASSSGQGNTNEKLFF. CDR3 in DNA: TGTGCCAGCAGCTCGGGACAGGGGAACACTAATGAAAAACTGTTTTTT.